The 15 T cell receptor beta chains reported below all come from one sample, sequenced in a study of T cells in Graves' hyperthyroidism and ophthalmopathy. From RNA transcripts, TCR beta CDR3 regions were amplified. The HTBI set primed first-round TCR CDR3 RT-PCR. TCRdb used MiXCR to reprocess the multiplex PCR reads, holding one entry per CDR3 protein. The sample shows around 340,000 distinct CDR3 sequences, about 18% of them seen only once. The sample comprised blood. The receptors stem from a woman between 45 and 65 years old with Graves' hyperthyroidism.

This chain links TRBV20-1 with TRBJ2-1, with TRBD1 identical over 8 bases. Germline lookup yields CDR1 DFQATT and CDR2 SNEGSKA (reference sequence). This CDR3 comprises 14 residues. The V segment lost 5 bases and the J segment 4 bases; nucleotides outside the gene matches: 7. The chain's CDR3 is CSAPGQGGYNEQFF. The CDR3 DNA sequence: TGCAGTGCTCCTGGACAGGGAGGATACAATGAGCAGTTCTTC.

This clonotype was detected once. This chain uses TRBV20-1 with TRBJ1-5; D unclear. With 5 bases removed from V and 5 bases from J, the gap between germline ends came to 13 bases. This CDR3 spans 13 amino acids. Germline CDR1 DFQATT, CDR2 SNEGSKA (reference sequence). CDR3 DNA sequence: TGCAGTGCTCAAGCAGAGACTGATCAGCCCCAGCATTTT. Its protein product is CSAQAETDQPQHF.

This clonotype was recorded at least ten times. This chain uses TRBV7-8 with TRBJ2-3; the D gene is possibly TRBD1 (5 bases). Trimming cost V 0 bases and J 1 base, with 8 bases left between them. Germline CDR1 reads SGHVS; CDR2 reads FQNEAQ. This CDR3 has 15 residues. The CDR3 spells CASSLAQGRTDTQYF. The CDR3 coding sequence is TGTGCCAGCAGCTTAGCGCAGGGCCGCACAGATACGCAGTATTTT.

This clonotype was picked up a small number of times. CDR3 DNA sequence: TGTGCCAGCAGTCCTTTCAGCGGAGCGGGGAATGAGCAGTTCTTC. Protein product: CASSPFSGAGNEQFF. The chain couples TRBV27 to TRBJ2-1, with 7 bases lining up with TRBD2. Germline CDR1 reads MNHEY; CDR2 reads SMNVEV (reference sequence). The CDR3 is 15 amino acids. The junction had 11 bases not matched to a gene; V was cut back by 5 bases and J by 7 bases.

This clonotype was seen a few times. This rearrangement joins TRBV29-1 to TRBJ1-1, with D tentatively TRBD1 (6 bases). V lost 4 bases and J 4 bases, leaving 10 bases between the germline ends. The CDR3 length is 12 residues. In germline, CDR1 is SQVTM, CDR2 ANQGSEA. This CDR3 is CSVGGRGTEAFF. CDR3 nucleotides: TGCAGCGTTGGTGGCAGGGGCACTGAAGCTTTCTTT. The full variable domain, with the rest looked up from reference TRBV29-1 and TRBJ1-1, is SAVISQKPSRDICQRGTSLTIQCQVDSQVTMMFWYRQQPGQSLTLIATANQGSEATYESGFVIDKFPISRPNLTFSTLTVSNMSPEDSSIYLCSVGGRGTEAFFGQGTRLTVV.

This clonotype occurred a few times. The chain joins TRBV15 to TRBJ2-1, with D uncertain. Germline assignment: CDR1 LNHNV and CDR2 YYDKDF (reference sequence). V was shortened by 0 bases and J by 10 bases, with 10 bases between the two germline ends. The CDR3 is 13 residues long. The CDR3 sequence is CATSRDLIGEQFF. In DNA, the CDR3 is TGTGCCACCAGCAGAGATCTAATCGGAGAGCAGTTCTTC.

The J gene is TRBJ1-5, the V gene TRBV7-8; D ambiguous. There are 15 residues in the CDR3. The V gene lost 7 bases and the J gene lost 3 bases, with 16 bases spanning the gap. In germline, CDR1 is SGHVS, CDR2 FQNEAQ. The CDR3 DNA reads as TGTGCCAGCACCTCTTGGGAAGCAGACAATCAGCCCCAGCATTTT. Residues: CASTSWEADNQPQHF.

This clonotype was seen repeatedly, ten times or more. J is TRBJ2-2 and V is TRBV11-2, with D uncertain. The V end lost 2 bases, the J end lost 1 base, and 11 bases lay between the germline ends. Germline V gives CDR1 SGHAT, CDR2 FQNNGV. The CDR3 totals 16 residues. The CDR3 region has the DNA TGTGCCAGCAGCTTATCCTCGGGCCTGAACACCGGGGAGCTGTTTTTT. Its translation is CASSLSSGLNTGELFF.

This chain joins TRBV4-1 and TRBJ1-5; D possibly corresponds to TRBD1 (5 bases). Germline V CDR1 and CDR2: MGHRA, YSYEKL. The CDR3 has 14 amino acids. V dropped 4 bases and J dropped 8 bases, with 15 bases sitting between them. Written as DNA, the CDR3 is TGCGCCAGCAGCCGAGACGAAGGGGTAGAGCCCCAGCATTTT. Protein: CASSRDEGVEPQHF.

The chain combines TRBV29-1 with TRBJ1-2; D remains unclear. V was clipped by 4 bases and J by 6 bases, with 9 bases between them. There are 11 residues in the CDR3. The germline gives CDR1 SQVTM, CDR2 ANQGSEA. As DNA, the CDR3 is TGCAGCGTTGTATGGGATAATGGCTACACCTTC. Translating gives CSVVWDNGYTF.

This clonotype was picked up many times. The rearrangement uses TRBV20-1 and TRBJ2-5; D is unclear. Trimming stripped 3 bases from V and 4 bases from J, with 18 bases between. The CDR3 contains 15 residues. Germline lookup yields CDR1 DFQATT and CDR2 SNEGSKA (reference sequence). The CDR3 nucleotides read TGCAGTGCTAGGGGAAACTACCCTGCCCCAGAGACCCAGTACTTC. As protein: CSARGNYPAPETQYF.

This clonotype was found once. The V gene is TRBV28, the J gene TRBJ2-3, with 10 bases identical to TRBD1. The trim removed 3 bases at V and 4 bases at J, leaving 10 bases unmatched. Looked up from germline, CDR1 is MDHEN and CDR2 is SYDVKM. The CDR3 contains 17 residues. The CDR3 bases are TGTGCCAGCAGTTTCCATAACCCGACAGGGGGCCCAGATACGCAGTATTTT. Translation gives CASSFHNPTGGPDTQYF.

This clonotype has more than one count but fewer than ten. The CDR3 sequence is CSATGQGGQPQHF. The CDR3 coding sequence is TGCAGTGCAACGGGACAGGGAGGTCAGCCCCAGCATTTT. V usage is TRBV20-1 and J usage is TRBJ1-5; 9 bases are shared with TRBD1. V lost 6 bases, J lost 6 bases, and 6 bases stayed unmatched. Looked up from germline, CDR1 is DFQATT and CDR2 is SNEGSKA (reference sequence). This CDR3 spans 13 amino acids.

This clonotype was counted between two and nine times. This chain connects TRBV6-1 to TRBJ2-4; D is possibly TRBD1 (6 bases). V was pared by 3 bases and J by 0 bases, with 15 bases between. The CDR3 has 17 residues. CDR1 and CDR2 from the germline V gene are MNHNS and SASEGT. CDR3 loop: CASSDRVRGIAKNIQYF. In DNA, the CDR3 is TGTGCCAGCAGTGATAGAGTTAGGGGGATAGCCAAAAACATTCAGTACTTC.

This clonotype was observed many times. V usage is TRBV20-1 and J usage is TRBJ2-5; D may be TRBD1 (6 bases). The CDR3 extends over 14 amino acids. CDR1 and CDR2 (germline): DFQATT, SNEGSKA (reference sequence). Deletions cut 5 bases from V and 12 bases from J, with 25 bases between. The CDR3 DNA follows: TGCAGTGCTTGGGCCCGGACAGACCCGGCCGGGGAGTACTTC. Amino acid sequence: CSAWARTDPAGEYF.